This T cell receptor (beta chain) originates from a study of T cells in Graves' hyperthyroidism and ophthalmopathy. CDR3 length: 13 amino acids. Trimming pared 4 bases from V and 5 bases from J, leaving 9 bases between. Per germline, CDR1 MGHRA and CDR2 YSYEKL. In the case of this clonotype: Its matching antigen is unknown.

Findings and limits, study-wide: For ophthalmopathy, model prediction preceded onset by a median about six months.

Patients aged 18 to 65 had newly diagnosed hyperthyroidism of under 2 months' duration. The study based diagnoses on clinical symptoms, serum thyroxine and TRAb, thyroid ultrasound and orbital computed tomography. The source material, RNA transcripts, was used to amplify TCR beta CDR3 regions. An initial round of RT-PCR targeting the TCR CDR3 relied on the HTBI primer set. TCRdb called the multiplex PCR reads again in MiXCR, with one record for every CDR3 protein. The table has around 250,000 distinct CDR3 sequences, more than 12% seen once. The sequenced sample consisted of blood. The V and J genes are TRBV4-1 and TRBJ2-1; D possibly matches TRBD1 or TRBD2 (6 bases each). This clonotype was sampled from a woman in her thirties or forties with Graves' hyperthyroidism that later progressed to Graves' ophthalmopathy. The CDR3 DNA is TGCGCCAGCAGCCGGGGGGCGGACAATGAGCAGTTCTTC. Translating it yields CASSRGADNEQFF.